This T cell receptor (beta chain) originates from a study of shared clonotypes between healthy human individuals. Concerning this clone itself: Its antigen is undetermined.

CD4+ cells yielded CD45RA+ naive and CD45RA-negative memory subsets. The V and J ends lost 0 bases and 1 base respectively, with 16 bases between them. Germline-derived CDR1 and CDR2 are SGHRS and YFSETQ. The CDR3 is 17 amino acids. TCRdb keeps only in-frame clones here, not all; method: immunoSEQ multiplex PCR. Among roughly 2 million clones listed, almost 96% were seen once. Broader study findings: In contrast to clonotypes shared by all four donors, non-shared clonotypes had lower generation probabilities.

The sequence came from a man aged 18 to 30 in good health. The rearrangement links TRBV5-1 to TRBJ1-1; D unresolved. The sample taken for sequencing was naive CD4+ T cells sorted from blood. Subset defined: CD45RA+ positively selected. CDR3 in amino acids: CASSLGVFRAWNTEAFF. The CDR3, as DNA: TGCGCCAGCAGCTTGGGTGTTTTCCGGGCTTGGAACACTGAAGCTTTCTTT.